Sequencing of this T cell receptor beta chain was carried out in a study of blood T cell repertoires in COVID-19. Here immunoSEQ multiplex PCR was the method, and the copy in TCRdb shows in-frame clones only, minus some. The table records some 150,000 clones, around nine tenths of them present only once. Germline loops: CDR1 SGHDT, CDR2 YYEEEE. Between the trimmed V and J ends, which lost 3 bases and 3 bases, there was a span of 19 bases. The CDR3 is 16 amino acids. Sequenced: peripheral blood. The source is a man aged 65 to 85 with acute or convalescent COVID-19. The chain employs TRBV5-6 and TRBJ2-7; D is perhaps TRBD2 (5 bases). The CDR3 here is CASSYSRAASFYEQYF. The CDR3 DNA sequence: TGTGCCAGCAGCTACAGTCGAGCGGCTTCATTCTACGAGCAGTACTTC.